Each of the 21 T cell receptor beta chains below was sequenced from the same sample in a study of blood T cell repertoires in COVID-19. Assay used: immunoSEQ multiplex PCR; TCRdb lists only in-frame clones, some missing. The sample includes about 120,000 clones, 85% to 90% of them seen just once. The sample consisted of peripheral blood. The receptors stem from a woman aged 60-75 years with COVID-19, enrolled during active disease.

The chain has TRBV6-5 and TRBJ1-1, with D possibly being TRBD1 (5 bases). V lost 7 bases and J 1 base, leaving 10 bases between the germline ends. CDR1 and CDR2 (germline): MNHEY, SVGAGI. This CDR3 region has 13 residues. As DNA, the CDR3 is TGTGCCAGCATAGACAGCCAGAACACTGAAGCTTTCTTT. Translated: CASIDSQNTEAFF.

The chain carries TRBV5-1 and TRBJ1-1; 9 positions match TRBD1. The V gene's germline CDR1 is SGHRS and CDR2 YFSETQ. This CDR3 is built from 13 residues. V lost 4 bases to trimming and J lost 8 bases; unmatched junction nucleotides: 6. The CDR3 DNA sequence: TGCGCCAGCAGCACCACAGGGGGCAGAGAAGCTTTCTTT. Translation: CASSTTGGREAFF.

The chain links TRBV5-6 to TRBJ1-4; D unresolved. The CDR3 contains 15 residues. Trimming cost V 2 bases and J 8 bases, with 16 bases left between them. Germline assignment: CDR1 SGHDT and CDR2 YYEEEE. Written as DNA, the CDR3 is TGTGCCAGCAGCTTATATCCCCAACTCAACGAAAAACTGTTTTTT. Translating gives CASSLYPQLNEKLFF.

The rearrangement uses TRBV30 and TRBJ1-2; 7 nucleotides match TRBD1. Germline values: CDR1 GTSNPN, CDR2 SVGIG (reference sequence). Losses at the gene ends were 3 bases for V and 3 bases for J; bases not matched to a gene: 4. The CDR3 is 13 residues long. The CDR3 reads CAWRPGQHYGYTF. In DNA form, the CDR3 reads TGTGCCTGGAGGCCGGGACAGCACTATGGCTACACCTTC.

V usage is TRBV9 and J usage is TRBJ2-3, with 7 bases identical to TRBD2. The CDR3 length is 15 residues. Looked up from germline, CDR1 is SGDLS and CDR2 is YYNGEE. The ends lost 0 bases at V and 5 bases at J; junction bases unmatched: 6. The CDR3: CASSVVGGGRDTQYF. In nucleotides, the CDR3 is TGTGCCAGCAGCGTAGTGGGCGGGGGAAGAGATACGCAGTATTTT.

The CDR3 nucleotides read TGTGCCAGCACCCGTCCCCCTTACAATGAGCAGTTCTTC. Its protein is CASTRPPYNEQFF. This chain joins TRBV9 and TRBJ2-1, with D unresolved. The CDR3 is made up of 13 amino acids. Germline V lookup: CDR1 SGDLS, CDR2 YYNGEE. V lost 6 bases and J 4 bases, leaving 11 bases between the germline ends.

The DNA of the CDR3 is TGTGCCAGCAGCCCTGAGGGCCGCGCGAGAGAGCAGTTCTTC. It yields the protein CASSPEGRAREQFF. This rearrangement joins TRBV28 to TRBJ2-1; D may be TRBD2 (5 bases). CDR1 and CDR2 from the germline V gene are MDHEN and SYDVKM. CDR3 length: 14 amino acids. V was trimmed by 6 bases and J by 10 bases, leaving 19 bases between them.

The chain's CDR3 is CASSYGGGDTEAFF. The CDR3 DNA sequence: TGTGCCAGCAGTTACGGCGGGGGGGACACTGAAGCTTTCTTT. The rearrangement uses TRBV6-5 and TRBJ1-1; possibly TRBD1 for D (5 bases). Germline CDR1 MNHEY, CDR2 SVGAGI. V lost 2 bases, J lost 3 bases, and 10 bases lay in between. The CDR3 length is 14 residues.

The V and J genes are TRBV7-3 and TRBJ2-1, with D maybe TRBD2 (5 bases). This CDR3 is built from 13 residues. V was shortened by 3 bases and J by 9 bases, with 12 bases between the two germline ends. The germline gives CDR1 SGHTA, CDR2 FQGTGA. CDR3 DNA: TGTGCCAGCAGCTTCGAGGGAGACTCTGAGCAGTTCTTC. As protein: CASSFEGDSEQFF.

This clone has more than one count but fewer than ten. The genes are TRBV7-8 and TRBJ1-1; TRBD1 matches at 10 bases. CDR1 is SGHVS, CDR2 FQNEAQ, per germline. This CDR3 is built from 14 residues. V lost 3 bases to trimming and J lost 3 bases; unmatched junction nucleotides: 1. Written as DNA, the CDR3 is TGTGCCAGCAGCTTCGGACAGGGGGACACTGAAGCTTTCTTT. Amino acid sequence: CASSFGQGDTEAFF. Full variable domain (missing parts from reference TRBV7-8 and TRBJ1-1): GAGVSQSPRYKVAKRGQDVALRCDPISGHVSLFWYQQALGQGPEFLTYFQNEAQLDKSGLPSDRFFAERPEGSVSTLKIQRTQQEDSAVYLCASSFGQGDTEAFFGQGTRLTVV.

This clone was seen a single time. This rearrangement joins TRBV28 to TRBJ1-2, with TRBD1 matching over 10 bases. There are 15 residues in the CDR3. Germline assignment: CDR1 MDHEN and CDR2 SYDVKM. Trimming at V came to 6 bases and at J to 8 bases, leaving 12 bases not matched to a gene. The CDR3 loop is CASRPDRGPRGGYTF. Here the CDR3 DNA reads TGTGCCAGCAGACCTGACAGGGGGCCCCGGGGCGGCTACACCTTC.

V gene TRBV7-9 combines with J gene TRBJ2-7; 9 bases fit TRBD2. V gave up 4 bases and J gave up 4 bases; unmatched junction bases: 8. CDR3 size: 15 residues. Germline-derived CDR1 and CDR2 are SEHNR and FQNEAQ (reference sequence). DNA for the CDR3: TGTGCCAGCAGCTACCAGCGGGGGGATCTTTACGAGCAGTACTTC. Its protein product is CASSYQRGDLYEQYF.

The chain joins TRBV9 to TRBJ1-4; possibly TRBD1 for D (5 bases). The CDR3 totals 13 residues. Trimming removed 5 bases from V and 8 bases from J, with 13 bases in between. Germline lookup yields CDR1 SGDLS and CDR2 YYNGEE. The CDR3, as DNA: TGTGCCAGCAGGGTCGGGACTACCGAAAAACTGTTTTTT. As protein: CASRVGTTEKLFF.

This rearrangement joins TRBV27 to TRBJ1-2; D is perhaps TRBD1 (5 bases). The V end was cut by 0 bases, the J end by 4 bases, with 12 bases between. Germline CDR1 reads MNHEY; CDR2 reads SMNVEV (reference sequence). The CDR3 has 15 residues. The CDR3 DNA sequence: TGTGCCAGCAGTTTATCGTTACAGGTCCGCTATGGCTACACCTTC. It yields the protein CASSLSLQVRYGYTF.

This sequence joins TRBV19 and TRBJ1-2, with 8 bases fitting TRBD1. Germline V gene data show CDR1 as LNHDA and CDR2 as SQIVND (reference sequence). J gave up 5 bases and V 5 bases, and 4 bases lay outside the gene matches. The CDR3 has 13 amino acids. The CDR3 loop is CASSSTGEYGYTF. In DNA form, the CDR3 reads TGTGCCAGTAGTTCGACAGGGGAATATGGCTACACCTTC. The full variable domain, in which reference TRBV19 and TRBJ1-2 provide the parts outside the CDR3, is DGGITQSPKYLFRKEGQNVTLSCEQNLNHDAMYWYRQDPGQGLRLIYYSQIVNDFQKGDIAEGYSVSREKKESFPLTVTSAQKNPTAFYLCASSSTGEYGYTFGSGTRLTVV.

This clone was seen only a few times. This chain links TRBV11-2 with TRBJ1-2; D is unclear. Germline V gene data show CDR1 as SGHAT and CDR2 as FQNNGV. CDR3 length equals 16 residues. Deletions cut 0 bases from V and 8 bases from J, with 19 bases between. In DNA, the CDR3 is TGTGCCAGCAGCTTAGATAGTCGGAGCGGTAGTGGAGGCTACACCTTC. The encoded protein is CASSLDSRSGSGGYTF.

This chain links TRBV7-2 with TRBJ2-7; D gene uncertain. This CDR3 spans 13 amino acids. Germline V lookup: CDR1 SGHTA, CDR2 FQGNSA. V was clipped by 0 bases and J by 2 bases, with 5 bases between them. CDR3 sequence reads: CASSLARTYEQYF. The DNA of the CDR3 is TGTGCCAGCAGCTTAGCCAGGACCTACGAGCAGTACTTC.

This rearrangement joins TRBV11-2 to TRBJ1-2, with 10 bases that match TRBD1. Unmatched junction bases numbered 7, after V lost 5 bases and J lost 1 base. Germline assignment: CDR1 SGHAT and CDR2 FQNNGV. The CDR3 covers 16 residues. The CDR3 here is CASSHGTGALNYGYTF. The CDR3 DNA is TGTGCCAGCAGCCACGGGACAGGGGCCCTTAACTATGGCTACACCTTC.

The chain recombines TRBV6-2 or TRBV6-3 with TRBJ2-1; TRBD1 aligns across 8 bases. The CDR3 runs to 13 residues. Losses at the gene ends were 5 bases for V and 10 bases for J; bases not matched to a gene: 7. Germline V gene lookup returns CDR1 MNHEY and CDR2 SVGEGT. CDR3 DNA sequence: TGTGCCAGCAGTCGAGGACAGGGATGGGAGCAGTTCTTC. It encodes CASSRGQGWEQFF.

The chain joins TRBV5-4 to TRBJ1-6; TRBD1 aligns across 8 bases. The germline CDR1 and CDR2 sequences are SGHNT and YYREEE (reference sequence). V was pared by 6 bases and J by 8 bases, with 13 bases of the junction left unmatched. This CDR3 comprises 16 residues. The DNA for the CDR3 is TGTGCCAGCACCGCCAGGGGGCCCGAAGCTGATTCACCCCTCCACTTT. It specifies CASTARGPEADSPLHF. Full variable domain (remainder filled in from reference TRBV5-4 and TRBJ1-6): ETGVTQSPTHLIKTRGQQVTLRCSSQSGHNTVSWYQQALGQGPQFIFQYYREEENGRGNFPPRFSGLQFPNYSSELNVNALELDDSALYLCASTARGPEADSPLHFGNGTRLTVT.

This rearrangement joins TRBV4-1 to TRBJ2-7; a possible D gene is TRBD1 (6 bases). CDR3 length: 14 amino acids. From germline, CDR1 is MGHRA and CDR2 YSYEKL. Trimming took 4 bases from V and 5 from J, leaving 15 bases between them. The CDR3 DNA is TGCGCCAGCAGCCCCCGGGCCAGGGGTAACGAGCAGTACTTC. It translates to CASSPRARGNEQYF.